This T cell receptor (beta chain) was observed in a study of OX40 agonist ivuxolimab in advanced cancers. Overall study context: The dose-escalation cohort was approximately 85% male, with a mean age of about 58 years, ranging roughly 23 to 85. Overall study results and limits: Expanded peripheral T cells had an undetermined antigen specificity. With doses of 0.1 to 3.0 mg/kg, CD4+ and CD8+ blood T cells had undergone clonal expansion by week 6.

The repertoire was sequenced with immunoSEQ multiplex PCR; TCRdb's copy has only in-frame clones and lacks some. The sample has about 50,000 clones; over 85% are singletons. Regarding this clone: Antigen: not known.

The V end lost 9 bases, the J end lost 4 bases, and 15 bases lay between the germline ends. The CDR3 is made up of 13 amino acids. CDR1 and CDR2 (germline): MNHEY, SVGAGI. V and J are TRBV6-5 and TRBJ1-1; D possibly corresponds to TRBD1 (5 bases). This sample comprised CD4+ or CD8+ T cells sorted from blood, obtained in a trial of the OX40 agonist ivuxolimab. The sequence was obtained from an adult with an advanced solid tumor such as melanoma, head and neck, liver or kidney cancer. This chain's CDR3 is CASGQGTITEAFF. The DNA of the CDR3 is TGTGCCAGTGGTCAAGGGACTATCACTGAAGCTTTCTTT.